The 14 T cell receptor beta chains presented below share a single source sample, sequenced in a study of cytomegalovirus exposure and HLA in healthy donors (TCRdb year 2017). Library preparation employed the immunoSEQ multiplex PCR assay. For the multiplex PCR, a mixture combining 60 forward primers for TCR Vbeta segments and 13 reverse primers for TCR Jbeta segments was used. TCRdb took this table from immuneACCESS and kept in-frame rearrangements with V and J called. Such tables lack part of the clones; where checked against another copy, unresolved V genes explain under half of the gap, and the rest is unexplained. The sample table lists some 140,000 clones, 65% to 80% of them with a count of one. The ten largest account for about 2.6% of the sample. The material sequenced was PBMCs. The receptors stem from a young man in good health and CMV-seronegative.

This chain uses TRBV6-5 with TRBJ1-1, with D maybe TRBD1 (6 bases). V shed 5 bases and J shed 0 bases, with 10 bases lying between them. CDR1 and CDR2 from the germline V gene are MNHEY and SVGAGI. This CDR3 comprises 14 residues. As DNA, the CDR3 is TGTGCCAGCAGTAGAACAGGGATGAACACTGAAGCTTTCTTT. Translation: CASSRTGMNTEAFF.

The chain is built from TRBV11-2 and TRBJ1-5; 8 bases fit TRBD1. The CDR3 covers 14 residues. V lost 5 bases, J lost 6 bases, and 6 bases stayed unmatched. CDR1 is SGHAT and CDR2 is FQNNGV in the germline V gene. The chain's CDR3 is CASSKGQGGQPQHF. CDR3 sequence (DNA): TGTGCCAGCAGCAAAGGACAGGGTGGTCAGCCCCAGCATTTT.

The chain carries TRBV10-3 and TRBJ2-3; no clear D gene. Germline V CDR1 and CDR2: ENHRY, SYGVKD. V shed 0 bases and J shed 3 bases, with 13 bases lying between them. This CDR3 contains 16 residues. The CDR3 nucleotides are TGTGCCATCAGTGAGTCGTTACTAAGGAGTACAGATACGCAGTATTTT. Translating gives CAISESLLRSTDTQYF.

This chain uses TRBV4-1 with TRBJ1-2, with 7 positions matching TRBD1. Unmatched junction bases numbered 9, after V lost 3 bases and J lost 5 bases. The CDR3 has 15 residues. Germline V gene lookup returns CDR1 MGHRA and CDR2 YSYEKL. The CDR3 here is CASSQTPGQLYGYTF. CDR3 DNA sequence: TGCGCCAGCAGCCAGACCCCGGGACAGCTTTATGGCTACACCTTC.

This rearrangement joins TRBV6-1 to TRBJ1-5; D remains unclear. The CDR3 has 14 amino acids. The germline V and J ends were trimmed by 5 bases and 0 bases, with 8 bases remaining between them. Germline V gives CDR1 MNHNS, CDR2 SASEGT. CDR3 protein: CASSPPDSNQPQHF. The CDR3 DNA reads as TGTGCCAGCAGTCCCCCAGATAGCAATCAGCCCCAGCATTTT.

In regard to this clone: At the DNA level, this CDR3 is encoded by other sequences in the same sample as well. Here the CDR3 reads CASSELAGANNEQFF. As DNA, the CDR3 is TGTGCCAGCAGTGAACTGGCGGGGGCAAACAATGAGCAGTTCTTC. V usage is TRBV9 and J usage is TRBJ2-1, with D possibly matching TRBD2 (7 bases). Germline assignment: CDR1 SGDLS and CDR2 YYNGEE. Between the trimmed V and J ends, which lost 5 bases and 5 bases, there was a span of 17 bases. This CDR3 comprises 15 residues.

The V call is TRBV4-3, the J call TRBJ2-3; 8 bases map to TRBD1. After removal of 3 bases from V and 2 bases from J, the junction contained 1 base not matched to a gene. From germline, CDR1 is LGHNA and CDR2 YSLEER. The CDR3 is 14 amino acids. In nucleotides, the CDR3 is TGCGCCAGCAGCCAGGACAGGGTCACAGATACGCAGTATTTT. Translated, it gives CASSQDRVTDTQYF.

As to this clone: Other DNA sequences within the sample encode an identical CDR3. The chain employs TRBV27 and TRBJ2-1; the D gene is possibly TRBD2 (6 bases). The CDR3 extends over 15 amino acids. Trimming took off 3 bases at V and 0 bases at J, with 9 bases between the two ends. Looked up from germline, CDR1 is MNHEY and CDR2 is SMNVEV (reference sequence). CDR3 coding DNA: TGTGCCAGCAGTTTCGGGGGTAGCTCCTACAATGAGCAGTTCTTC. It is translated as CASSFGGSSYNEQFF.

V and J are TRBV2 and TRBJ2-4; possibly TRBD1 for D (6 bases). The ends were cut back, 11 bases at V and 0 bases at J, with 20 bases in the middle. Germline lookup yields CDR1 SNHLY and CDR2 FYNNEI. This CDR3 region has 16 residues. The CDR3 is CAVGSGGPLAKNIQYF. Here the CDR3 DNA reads TGTGCCGTCGGCTCTGGGGGCCCGCTAGCCAAAAACATTCAGTACTTC.

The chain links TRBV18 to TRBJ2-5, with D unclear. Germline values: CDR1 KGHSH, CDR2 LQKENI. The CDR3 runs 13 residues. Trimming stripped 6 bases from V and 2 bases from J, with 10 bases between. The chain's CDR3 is CASSLQFQETQYF. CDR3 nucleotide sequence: TGTGCCAGCTCTTTACAGTTTCAAGAGACCCAGTACTTC.

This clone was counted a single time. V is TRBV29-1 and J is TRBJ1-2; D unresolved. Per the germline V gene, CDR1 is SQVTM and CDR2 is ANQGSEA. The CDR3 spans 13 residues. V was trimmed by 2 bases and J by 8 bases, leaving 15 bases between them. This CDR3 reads CSVESILWEGYTF. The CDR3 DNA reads TGCAGCGTTGAAAGTATACTATGGGAGGGCTACACCTTC.

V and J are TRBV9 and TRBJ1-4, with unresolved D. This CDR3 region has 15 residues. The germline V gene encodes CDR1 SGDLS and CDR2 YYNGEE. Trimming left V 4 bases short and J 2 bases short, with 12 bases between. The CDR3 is CASSFGRVTNEKLFF. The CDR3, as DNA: TGTGCCAGCAGCTTCGGGAGGGTTACTAATGAAAAACTGTTTTTT.

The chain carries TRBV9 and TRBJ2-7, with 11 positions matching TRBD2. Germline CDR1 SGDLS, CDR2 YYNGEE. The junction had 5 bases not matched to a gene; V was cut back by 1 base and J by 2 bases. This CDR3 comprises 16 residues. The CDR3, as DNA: TGTGCCAGCAGCGTAAGGGGTAGCGGGGGGGCCTACGAGCAGTACTTC. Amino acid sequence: CASSVRGSGGAYEQYF.

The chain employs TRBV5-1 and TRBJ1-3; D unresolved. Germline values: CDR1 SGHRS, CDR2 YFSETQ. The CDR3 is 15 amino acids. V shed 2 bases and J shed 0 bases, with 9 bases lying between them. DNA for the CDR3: TGCGCCAGCAGCTTCGCAGGTTCCTCTGGAAACACCATATATTTT. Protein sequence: CASSFAGSSGNTIYF.